This T cell receptor beta chain was documented in a study of spatial heterogeneity in lung cancer. As to time point: blood at routine non-recurrence follow-up after resection. Unsorted samples of tumor, nontumor lung or frozen PBMC had their whole RNA sequenced. In its sample, this clonotype was seen a few times. Trimming removed 4 bases from V and 0 bases from J, with 11 bases in between. The CDR3 totals 15 residues. The germline V gene has CDR1 MNHNY and CDR2 SVGAGI (reference sequence). TCRdb re-derived calls from the 5' RACE reads in MiXCR, one entry per CDR3 protein. The table includes roughly 120,000 distinct CDR3 sequences, 12% detected once.

This clonotype was obtained from a male donor with early-stage non-small cell lung cancer. This specimen was PBMCs, taken at follow-up. The chain combines TRBV6-6 with TRBJ2-3; possibly TRBD2 for D (5 bases). The CDR3, as DNA: TGTGCCAGCAGTTCCAAAGCGGCCAGCACAGATACGCAGTATTTT. Protein: CASSSKAASTDTQYF.